Listed here are 22 T cell receptor beta chains from one sample, sequenced in a study of T cell repertoires in ileal Crohn's disease (dated by TCRdb to between 2018 and 2021). The library relied on the immunoSEQ multiplex PCR assay. TCRdb provides this immuneACCESS table in a form limited to in-frame rearrangements. Some clones are lacking; in checked studies, under half of them reflect an unresolved V gene, and why the rest are absent is not known. The table for this sample lists some 5,100 clones; approximately 86% of them were counted only once. 7.5% to 10% of the sample rests with the top ten. The sample consisted of ileal tissue. The receptor source for this set is an adult with Crohn's disease.

This clone was observed a few times. The rearrangement joins TRBV28 to TRBJ2-2; 11 bases fit TRBD2. CDR1 and CDR2 (germline): MDHEN, SYDVKM. This CDR3 has 15 residues. J gave up 4 bases and V 10 bases, and 8 bases lay outside the gene matches. The CDR3 DNA sequence: TGTGCCACGTTTAGCGGGGGGGCGGGCACCGGGGAGCTGTTTTTT. It specifies CATFSGGAGTGELFF.

J is TRBJ2-5 and V is TRBV7-2; no clear D. The CDR3 loop spans 13 amino acids. CDR1 SGHTA and CDR2 FQGNSA come from the germline V gene. V was trimmed by 1 base and J by 5 bases, leaving 8 bases between them. CDR3: CASSLGSLETQYF. The CDR3 bases are TGTGCCAGCAGCTTAGGTAGTTTGGAGACCCAGTACTTC.

A single count supports this clone. The chain couples TRBV7-9 to TRBJ2-5, with 8 bases that match TRBD1. This CDR3 contains 14 residues. CDR1 SEHNR and CDR2 FQNEAQ come from the germline V gene (reference sequence). With V trimmed by 4 bases and J by 4 bases, 5 bases remained unmatched. CDR3 protein: CASSYGQGGETQYF. The CDR3 DNA reads as TGTGCCAGCAGCTATGGACAGGGAGGAGAGACCCAGTACTTC. Combining the CDR3 with reference TRBV7-9 and TRBJ2-5 gives the whole variable domain DTGVSQNPRHKITKRGQNVTFRCDPISEHNRLYWYRQTLGQGPEFLTYFQNEAQLEKSRLLSDRFSAERPKGSFSTLEIQRTEQGDSAMYLCASSYGQGGETQYFGPGTRLLVL.

This rearrangement joins TRBV6-6 to TRBJ1-1, with 7 nucleotides matching TRBD1. V dropped 4 bases and J dropped 11; count of bases not matched to a gene: 7. The CDR3 is made up of 12 amino acids. Germline lookup yields CDR1 MNHNY and CDR2 SVGAGI (reference sequence). The CDR3 is CASSLPDRRAFF. The CDR3 nucleotides are TGTGCCAGCAGTTTACCGGACAGGCGGGCTTTCTTT.

This clone was found once. The genes are TRBV7-2 and TRBJ2-7; 11 bases fit TRBD1. The CDR3 contains 15 residues. The ends lost 1 base at V and 5 bases at J; junction bases unmatched: 4. In germline, CDR1 is SGHTA, CDR2 FQGNSA. CDR3 in amino acids: CASSLGWTGGNEQYF. CDR3 bases: TGTGCCAGCAGCTTAGGTTGGACAGGGGGCAACGAGCAGTACTTC.

The chain's CDR3 is CASSKTSGASYEQYF. In DNA, the CDR3 is TGTGCCAGCAGTAAGACTAGCGGGGCCTCCTACGAGCAGTACTTC. The chain recombines TRBV6-1 with TRBJ2-7; 11 bases agree with TRBD2. CDR1 MNHNS and CDR2 SASEGT come from the germline V gene. This CDR3 is 15 amino acids long. The junction had 3 bases not matched to a gene; V was cut back by 5 bases and J by 0 bases.

This clone was recorded once. The V and J genes are TRBV5-5 and TRBJ2-6; D remains unclear. The CDR3 loop spans 15 amino acids. CDR1 and CDR2 (germline): SGHKS, YYEKEE (reference sequence). The V gene lost 0 bases and the J gene lost 1 base, with 5 bases spanning the gap. DNA of the CDR3: TGTGCCAGCAGCTTGGCGCGGTCTGGGGCCAACGTCCTGACTTTC. The encoded protein is CASSLARSGANVLTF.

The chain couples TRBV5-1 to TRBJ2-3, with 8 bases matching TRBD2. V dropped 5 bases and J dropped 2; count of bases not matched to a gene: 7. Germline V lookup: CDR1 SGHRS, CDR2 YFSETQ. The CDR3 runs to 15 residues. CDR3: CASRVAGGYTDTQYF. CDR3 bases: TGCGCCAGCAGAGTGGCGGGGGGATACACAGATACGCAGTATTTT.

Concerning this clone: Germline is not matched at one junction end, which may reflect a read error. Other DNA variants within this sample encode the same CDR3. The genes are TRBV7-2 and TRBJ1-2; 9 bases line up with TRBD1. CDR3 size: 15 residues. Germline V CDR1 and CDR2: SGHTA, FQGNSA. CDR3 region: CASSGGTGSNYGYTF. The DNA of the CDR3 is TGTGCCAGCAGCGGTGGGACAGGGAGTAACTATGGCTACACCTTT.

This clone showed up just once. V is TRBV7-2 and J is TRBJ1-3; no definite D call. Germline V gene data show CDR1 as SGHTA and CDR2 as FQGNSA. Trimming left V 5 bases short and J 5 bases short, with 10 bases between. This CDR3 has 13 residues. CDR3 nucleotide sequence: TGTGCCAGCAGCCCGGGGAATAGAAACACCATATATTTT. The encoded protein is CASSPGNRNTIYF.

Judged by abundance, this clone is hyperexpanded. This sequence joins TRBV27 and TRBJ1-5; no clear D gene. The CDR3 runs 11 residues. CDR1 MNHEY and CDR2 SMNVEV come from the germline V gene (reference sequence). The V end lost 8 bases, the J end lost 5 bases, and 7 bases lay between the germline ends. As DNA, the CDR3 is TGTGCCAGCGGCAGTCATCAGCCCCAGCATTTT. It translates to CASGSHQPQHF.

The J gene is TRBJ2-7, the V gene TRBV5-8, with D possibly TRBD2 on 7 matching bases. CDR1 and CDR2 from the germline V gene are SGHTS and YDEGEE. CDR3 length equals 14 residues. V was trimmed by 5 bases and J by 1 base, leaving 13 bases between them. The CDR3 sequence is CASRSRGASYEQYF. CDR3 sequence (DNA): TGTGCCAGCAGATCACGGGGGGCGTCCTACGAGCAGTACTTC.

The rearrangement joins TRBV14 to TRBJ2-7, with TRBD2 matching over 7 bases. The ends lost 4 bases at V and 0 bases at J; junction bases unmatched: 3. The CDR3 runs 14 residues. Per the germline V gene, CDR1 is SGHDN and CDR2 is FVKESK. CDR3 region: CASSPRTSSYEQYF. The CDR3, as DNA: TGTGCCAGCAGCCCCCGGACTAGCTCCTACGAGCAGTACTTC.

The rearrangement joins TRBV5-1 to TRBJ1-2, with D perhaps matching TRBD1 (5 bases). Per the germline V gene, CDR1 is SGHRS and CDR2 is YFSETQ. CDR3 length: 14 amino acids. V was pared by 4 bases and J by 2 bases, with 12 bases between. Here the CDR3 reads CASSGAGGNYGYTF. In DNA form, the CDR3 reads TGCGCCAGCAGCGGGGCCGGGGGAAACTATGGCTACACCTTC.

Of note for this clone: Its ends do not fully match the called genes, so a read error is possible. This sequence joins TRBV7-7 and TRBJ1-6, with a possible D match to TRBD1 (6 bases). The germline CDR1 and CDR2 sequences are SSHAT and FNYEAQ (reference sequence). The CDR3 extends over 17 amino acids. The CDR3 is CASSRWGGAAYNSPLHF. CDR3 nucleotide sequence: TGTGCTAGCAGCCGCTGGGGGGGGGCGGCCTATAATTCACCCCTCCACTTT.

The chain recombines TRBV28 with TRBJ1-1, with 7 bases identical to TRBD1. The CDR3 covers 15 residues. Looked up from germline, CDR1 is MDHEN and CDR2 is SYDVKM. The J segment lost 6 bases and the V segment lost 2 bases, leaving 9 bases of the junction unmatched. The CDR3 sequence: CASSLGDRTLSEAFF. In nucleotides, the CDR3 is TGTGCCAGCAGTTTAGGGGACAGAACTTTGTCTGAAGCTTTCTTT.

The rearrangement links TRBV6-1 to TRBJ2-7; 11 bases match TRBD1. Trimming took 8 bases from V and 5 from J; bases not matched to a gene: 11. This CDR3 spans 15 amino acids. Germline V lookup: CDR1 MNHNS, CDR2 SASEGT. The CDR3 coding sequence is TGTGCCAGCTCGCGGGAGGGGACAGGGGGACACGAGCAGTACTTC. Encoded protein: CASSREGTGGHEQYF.

The V call is TRBV2, the J call TRBJ1-1; 7 bases agree with TRBD1. Germline V gives CDR1 SNHLY, CDR2 FYNNEI. This CDR3 is 13 amino acids long. J lost 2 bases, V lost 6 bases, and 3 bases had no gene match. CDR3 sequence: CASSRQGNTEAFF. As DNA, the CDR3 is TGTGCCAGCAGCAGACAGGGAAACACTGAAGCTTTCTTT.

This sequence joins TRBV7-6 and TRBJ1-1; unclear D gene. V lost 3 bases and J 10 bases, leaving 12 bases between the germline ends. CDR3 size: 12 residues. CDR1 and CDR2 (germline): SGHVS, FNYEAQ. The CDR3 DNA is TGTGCCAGCAGCTTTGACTCTGGAGTAGCTTTCTTT. Translating gives CASSFDSGVAFF.

The CDR3: CASSLNGGSGANVLTF. In DNA form, the CDR3 reads TGTGCCAGCAGCTTAAACGGGGGCTCTGGGGCCAACGTCCTGACTTTC. The rearrangement joins TRBV7-3 to TRBJ2-6; weak D call: TRBD2 (6 bases). Trimming shortened V by 1 base and J by 0 bases, and 7 bases separated the two germline ends. The CDR3 totals 16 residues. In germline, CDR1 is SGHTA, CDR2 FQGTGA. The variable domain in full, completed from reference TRBV7-3 and TRBJ2-6, reads GAGVSQTPSNKVTEKGKYVELRCDPISGHTALYWYRQSLGQGPEFLIYFQGTGAADDSGLPNDRFFAVRPEGSVSTLKIQRTERGDSAVYLCASSLNGGSGANVLTFGAGSRLTVL.

This clone has only one observation. The rearrangement joins TRBV19 to TRBJ1-3; 10 nucleotides line up with TRBD1. CDR3 size: 15 residues. Germline V CDR1 and CDR2: LNHDA, SQIVND (reference sequence). Trimming at V came to 6 bases and at J to 0 bases, leaving 2 bases not matched to a gene. CDR3 in amino acids: CASSRTGGSGNTIYF. For the CDR3, the DNA is TGTGCCAGTAGCCGGACAGGGGGCTCTGGAAACACCATATATTTT. Supplemented by reference TRBV19 and TRBJ1-3, the full variable domain reads DGGITQSPKYLFRKEGQNVTLSCEQNLNHDAMYWYRQDPGQGLRLIYYSQIVNDFQKGDIAEGYSVSREKKESFPLTVTSAQKNPTAFYLCASSRTGGSGNTIYFGEGSWLTVV.

V usage is TRBV5-1 and J usage is TRBJ2-7; D call uncertain. Germline values: CDR1 SGHRS, CDR2 YFSETQ. This CDR3 has 12 residues. The ends were cut back, 1 base at V and 6 bases at J, with 8 bases in the middle. CDR3 coding DNA: TGCGCCAGCAGCTTGACGCAGGCCGAGCAGTACTTC. It is translated as CASSLTQAEQYF.